The 9 T cell receptor beta chains given below trace back to one sample, sequenced in a study of blood T cell repertoires in COVID-19. Generated by immunoSEQ multiplex PCR, the TCRdb table keeps only in-frame clones and is missing some. This table holds fewer than 180,000 clones, roughly nine tenths found once. Sequencing was performed on peripheral blood. These receptors were collected from a woman aged 60-70 years with active or convalescent COVID-19.

This sequence joins TRBV2 and TRBJ1-2; 7 nucleotides match TRBD1. Germline V CDR1 and CDR2: SNHLY, FYNNEI. J gave up 4 bases and V 6 bases, and 5 bases lay outside the gene matches. CDR3 length: 13 amino acids. CDR3 region: CASRGDSIYGYTF. The DNA of the CDR3 is TGTGCCAGCAGGGGGGACAGCATCTATGGCTACACCTTC.

The rearrangement joins TRBV7-3 to TRBJ2-2; 8 bases agree with TRBD1. The CDR3 is made up of 17 amino acids. The junction had 5 bases not matched to a gene; V was cut back by 1 base and J by 1 base. Per germline, CDR1 SGHTA and CDR2 FQGTGA. This chain's CDR3 is CASSLNGDRGNTGELFF. In DNA form, the CDR3 reads TGTGCCAGCAGCTTAAATGGCGACAGGGGGAACACCGGGGAGCTGTTTTTT.

The V and J genes are TRBV19 and TRBJ1-5, with 10 bases aligning to TRBD1. Losses at the gene ends were 9 bases for V and 4 bases for J; bases not matched to a gene: 3. The germline V gene has CDR1 LNHDA and CDR2 SQIVND (reference sequence). The CDR3 loop spans 13 amino acids. The chain's CDR3 is CASVGQGNQPQHF. The CDR3 DNA follows: TGTGCCAGCGTGGGACAGGGGAATCAGCCCCAGCATTTT. Full variable domain (missing parts from reference TRBV19 and TRBJ1-5): DGGITQSPKYLFRKEGQNVTLSCEQNLNHDAMYWYRQDPGQGLRLIYYSQIVNDFQKGDIAEGYSVSREKKESFPLTVTSAQKNPTAFYLCASVGQGNQPQHFGDGTRLSIL.

The chain is built from TRBV5-8 and TRBJ1-2; D is perhaps TRBD1 (6 bases). The CDR3 is 13 residues long. The V gene lost 0 bases and the J gene lost 13 bases, with 16 bases spanning the gap. Germline V gene sequence: CDR1 SGHTS, CDR2 YDEGEE. CDR3 coding DNA: TGTGCCAGCAGCTTGGCGGGCAGGGGCGGAGTCACCTTC. This translates into CASSLAGRGGVTF. The complete variable domain, with remaining parts taken from reference TRBV5-8 and TRBJ1-2, reads EAGVTQSPTHLIKTRGQQATLRCSPISGHTSVYWYQQALGLGLQFLLWYDEGEERNRGNFPPRFSGRQFPNYSSELNVNALELEDSALYLCASSLAGRGGVTFGSGTRLTVV.

This clone showed up just a few times. The chain carries TRBV7-2 and TRBJ2-7, with D maybe TRBD2 (5 bases). The CDR3 loop spans 14 amino acids. The V gene lost 1 base and the J gene lost 0 bases, with 7 bases spanning the gap. Germline loops: CDR1 SGHTA, CDR2 FQGNSA. Here the CDR3 DNA reads TGTGCCAGCAGCTTAGTTCGGGGCTCCTACGAGCAGTACTTC. Its translation: CASSLVRGSYEQYF.

The DNA for the CDR3 is TGTGCCAGCAGCTTAGTCAGCTCCCAGGCTACCTACGAGCAGTACTTC. As protein: CASSLVSSQATYEQYF. This sequence joins TRBV7-2 and TRBJ2-7; D is unresolved. V lost 1 base and J lost 2, with 15 bases in between. Germline CDR1 and CDR2: SGHTA and FQGNSA. CDR3 length: 16 amino acids.

The V gene is TRBV3-1 (or the pseudogene TRBV3-2), the J gene TRBJ1-1; the match to TRBD1 covers 9 bases. This CDR3 is built from 14 residues. The J segment lost 4 bases and the V segment lost 5 bases, leaving 5 bases of the junction unmatched. Germline CDR1 is LGHDT and CDR2 is YNNKEL (reference sequence). The CDR3 here is CASSLTGGGTEAFF. The CDR3 DNA follows: TGTGCCAGCAGCTTAACAGGGGGCGGCACTGAAGCTTTCTTT.

The chain uses TRBV4-3 and TRBJ2-1, with 9 bases matching TRBD1. The CDR3 consists of 15 residues. CDR1 is LGHNA, CDR2 YSLEER, per germline. The ends lost 0 bases at V and 9 bases at J; junction bases unmatched: 6. The CDR3 sequence is CASSQDRTGVGEQFF. The CDR3 nucleotides read TGCGCCAGCAGCCAAGATAGGACAGGGGTTGGTGAGCAGTTCTTC.

The V and J genes are TRBV11-3 and TRBJ2-5; D call uncertain. The CDR3 length is 15 residues. Germline V gene data show CDR1 as SGHNT and CDR2 as YENEEA. V dropped 1 base and J dropped 2 bases, with 11 bases sitting between them. CDR3: CASSLGAALQETQYF. DNA of the CDR3: TGTGCCAGCAGCTTAGGGGCCGCCCTACAAGAGACCCAGTACTTC. Using reference TRBV11-3 and TRBJ2-5 for the parts outside the CDR3, the full variable domain is EAGVVQSPRYKIIEKKQPVAFWCNPISGHNTLYWYLQNLGQGPELLIRYENEEAVDDSQLPKDRFSAERLKGVDSTLKIQPAELGDSAVYLCASSLGAALQETQYFGPGTRLLVL.